This T cell receptor beta chain was sequenced for a study of cytomegalovirus exposure and HLA in healthy donors. Background on the study: As released early, the data held around 80 million unique TCRs from HLA-typed donors. Study observations and caveats: Reported findings show TCR beta sequences accurately forecast HLA-A and HLA-B alleles in most subjects. Several of the most significant clusters appeared, in a later analysis, to be linked to common viral pathogens.

With respect to this clone: Its antigen is undetermined.

Amplification used 60 Vbeta primers and 13 Jbeta primers. Profiled with immunoSEQ multiplex PCR; TCRdb holds only in-frame clones, not every one. The table records approximately 88,000 clones, around four fifths of them present only once. CDR3 length: 17 residues. Germline trimming cut 4 bases from V and 0 bases from J; bases unmatched to any gene: 8. CDR1 and CDR2 (germline): MDHEN, SYDVKM. This TCR derives from a male donor in good health and CMV-seronegative. This chain links TRBV28 with TRBJ2-7, with TRBD2 matching over 11 bases. Input material: PBMCs. The CDR3 region is CASSYTSGSLSSYEQYF. CDR3 DNA: TGTGCCAGCAGTTACACTAGCGGGAGTCTCAGCTCCTACGAGCAGTACTTC.